This TCR beta chain was profiled in a study of human versus mouse CDR3 diversity and MHC coevolution. Findings of the study overall: Some 1.5 million TCR beta clonotypes were estimated for humans, the largest repertoire.

The CDR3 has 14 amino acids. Germline V CDR1 and CDR2: MNHEY, SVGAGI. Trimming removed 7 bases from V and 0 bases from J; junction bases left unmatched: 5. TCRdb's copy holds only in-frame clones and misses some; the assay was immunoSEQ multiplex PCR. The table lists roughly 86,000 clones, roughly 95% of them singletons, with around 1.3% in the top ten. Details on this clone: No antigen is known for it.

The specimen was naive CD4+ T cells from blood. Described subset: CD45RO-negative CD62L-positive naive CD4 T cells. The receptor was isolated from a person aged 25 to 69 in good health. The rearrangement uses TRBV6-5 and TRBJ2-7, with 8 bases lining up with TRBD1. The CDR3 region has the DNA TGTGCCAGCAAAGGACAGGGAAGCTCCTACGAGCAGTACTTC. Protein product: CASKGQGSSYEQYF.